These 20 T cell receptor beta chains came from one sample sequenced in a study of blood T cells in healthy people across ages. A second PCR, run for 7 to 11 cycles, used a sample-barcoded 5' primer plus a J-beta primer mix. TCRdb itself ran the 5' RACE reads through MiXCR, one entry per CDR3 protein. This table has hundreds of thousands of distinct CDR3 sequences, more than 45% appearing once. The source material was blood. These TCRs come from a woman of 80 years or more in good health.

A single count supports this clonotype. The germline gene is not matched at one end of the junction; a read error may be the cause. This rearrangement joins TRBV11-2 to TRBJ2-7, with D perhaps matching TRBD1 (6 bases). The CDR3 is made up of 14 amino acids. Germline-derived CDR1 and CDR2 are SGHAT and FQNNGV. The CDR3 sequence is CAGSSPGHPYEQYF. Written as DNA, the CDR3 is TGTGCCGGCAGCTCCCCGGGACACCCCTACGAGCAGTACTTC.

The CDR3 DNA reads as TGTGCCAGCAGCCCACAACCCCCGGACAGACCATTGTACGAGCAGTACTTC. Translating gives CASSPQPPDRPLYEQYF. This rearrangement joins TRBV3-1 to TRBJ2-4, with a tentative D call TRBD1 (6 bases). The J call could be wrong; TRBJ2-7 is a better fit for the DNA end. The CDR3 totals 17 residues. CDR1 and CDR2 from the germline V gene are LGHDT and YNNKEL (reference sequence).

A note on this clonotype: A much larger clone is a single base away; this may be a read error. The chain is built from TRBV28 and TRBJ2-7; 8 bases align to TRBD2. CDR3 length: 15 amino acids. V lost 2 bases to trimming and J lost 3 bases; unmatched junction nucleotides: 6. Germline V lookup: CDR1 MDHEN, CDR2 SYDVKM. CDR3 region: CASSLVAGYDYEQYF. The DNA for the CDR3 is TGTGCCAGCAGTTTAGTAGCGGGATACGACTACGAGCAGTACTTC.

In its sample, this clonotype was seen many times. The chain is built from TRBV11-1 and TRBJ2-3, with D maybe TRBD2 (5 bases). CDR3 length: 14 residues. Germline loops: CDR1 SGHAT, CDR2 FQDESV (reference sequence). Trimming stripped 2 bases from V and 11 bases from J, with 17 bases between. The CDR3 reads CASSLSTDPGKQYF. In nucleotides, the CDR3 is TGTGCCAGCAGCTTATCTACCGACCCCGGGAAGCAGTATTTT.

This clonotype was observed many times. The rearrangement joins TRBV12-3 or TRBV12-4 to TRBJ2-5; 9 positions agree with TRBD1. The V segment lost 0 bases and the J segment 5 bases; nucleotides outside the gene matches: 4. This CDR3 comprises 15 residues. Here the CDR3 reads CASSLAYRGRETQYF. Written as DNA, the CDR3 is TGTGCCAGCAGTTTAGCTTACAGGGGGCGGGAGACCCAGTACTTC.

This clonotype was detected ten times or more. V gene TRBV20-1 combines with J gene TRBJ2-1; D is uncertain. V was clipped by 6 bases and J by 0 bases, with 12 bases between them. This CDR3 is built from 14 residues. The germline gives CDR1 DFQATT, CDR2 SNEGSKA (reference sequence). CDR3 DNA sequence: TGCAGTGCCCGATCACATAGCTCCTACAATGAGCAGTTCTTC. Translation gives CSARSHSSYNEQFF.

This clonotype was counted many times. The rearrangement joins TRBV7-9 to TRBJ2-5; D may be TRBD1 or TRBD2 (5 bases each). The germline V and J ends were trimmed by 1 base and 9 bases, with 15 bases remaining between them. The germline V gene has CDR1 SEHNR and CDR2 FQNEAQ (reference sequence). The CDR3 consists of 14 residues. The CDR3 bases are TGTGCCAGCAGCTTAGATTCGTACGGGACCCCCCAGTACTTC. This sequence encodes CASSLDSYGTPQYF.

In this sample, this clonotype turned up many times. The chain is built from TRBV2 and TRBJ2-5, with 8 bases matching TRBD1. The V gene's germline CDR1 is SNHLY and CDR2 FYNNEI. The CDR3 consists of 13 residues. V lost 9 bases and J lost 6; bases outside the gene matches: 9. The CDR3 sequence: CASSTGGLKTQYF. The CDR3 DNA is TGTGCCAGTTCCACAGGGGGTTTAAAGACCCAGTACTTC.

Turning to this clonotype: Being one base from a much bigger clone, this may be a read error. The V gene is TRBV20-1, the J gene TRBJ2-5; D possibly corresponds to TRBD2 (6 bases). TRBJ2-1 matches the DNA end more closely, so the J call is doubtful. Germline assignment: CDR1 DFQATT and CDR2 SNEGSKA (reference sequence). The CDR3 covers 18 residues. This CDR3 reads CSARSISRGAGRQETQFF. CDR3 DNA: TGCAGTGCTAGATCTATTTCTAGGGGCGCCGGGAGACAAGAGACCCAGTTCTTC.

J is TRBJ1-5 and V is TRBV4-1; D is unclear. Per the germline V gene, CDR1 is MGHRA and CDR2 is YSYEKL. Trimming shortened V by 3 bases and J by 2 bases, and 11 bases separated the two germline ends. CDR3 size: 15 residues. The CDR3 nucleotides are TGCGCCAGCAGCCAGTCGACTGTCGGCAATCAGCCCCAGCATTTT. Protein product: CASSQSTVGNQPQHF.

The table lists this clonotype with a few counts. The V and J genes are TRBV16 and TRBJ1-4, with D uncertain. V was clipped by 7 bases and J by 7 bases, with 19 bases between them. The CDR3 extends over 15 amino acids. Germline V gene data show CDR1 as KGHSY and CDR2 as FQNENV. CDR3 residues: CASTPRSNGGEKLFF. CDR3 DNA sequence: TGTGCCAGCACCCCTCGGTCGAACGGAGGTGAAAAACTGTTTTTT.

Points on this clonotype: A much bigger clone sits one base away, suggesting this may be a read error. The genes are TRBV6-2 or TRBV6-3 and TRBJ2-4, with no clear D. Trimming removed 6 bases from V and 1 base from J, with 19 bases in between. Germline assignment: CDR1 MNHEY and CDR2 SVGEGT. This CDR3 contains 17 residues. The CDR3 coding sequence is TGTGCCAGCAGCTACGCCGTAGTGGGAAAGGCCAAAAACATTCAGTACTTC. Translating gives CASSYAVVGKAKNIQYF.

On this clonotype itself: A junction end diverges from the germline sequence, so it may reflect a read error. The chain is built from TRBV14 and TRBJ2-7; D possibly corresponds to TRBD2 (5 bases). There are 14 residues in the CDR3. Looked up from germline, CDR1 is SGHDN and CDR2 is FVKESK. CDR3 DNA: TGTGCCAGCAGCCTATCCTTACTCGCTAGGGAGCAGTGCTTC. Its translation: CASSLSLLAREQCF.

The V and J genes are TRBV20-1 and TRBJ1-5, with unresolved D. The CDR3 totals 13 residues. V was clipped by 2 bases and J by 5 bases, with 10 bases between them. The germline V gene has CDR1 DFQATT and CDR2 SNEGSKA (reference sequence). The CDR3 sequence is CSARQQPDQPQHF. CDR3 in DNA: TGCAGTGCTAGACAACAGCCAGATCAGCCCCAGCATTTT.

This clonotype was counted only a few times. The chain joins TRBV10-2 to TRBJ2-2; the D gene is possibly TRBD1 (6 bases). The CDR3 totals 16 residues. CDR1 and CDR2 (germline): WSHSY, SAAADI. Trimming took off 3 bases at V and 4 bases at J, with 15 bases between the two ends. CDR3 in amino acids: CASSDITGKSTGELFF. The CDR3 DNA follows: TGCGCCAGCAGTGACATTACAGGGAAGAGCACCGGGGAGCTGTTTTTT.

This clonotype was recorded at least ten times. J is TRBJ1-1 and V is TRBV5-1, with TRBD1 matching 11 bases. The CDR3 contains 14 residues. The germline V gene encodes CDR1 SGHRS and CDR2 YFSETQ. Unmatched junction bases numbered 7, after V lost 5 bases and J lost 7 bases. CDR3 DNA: TGCGCCAGCAGTGGGACAGGGGGAAGTAATGAAGCTTTCTTT. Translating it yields CASSGTGGSNEAFF.

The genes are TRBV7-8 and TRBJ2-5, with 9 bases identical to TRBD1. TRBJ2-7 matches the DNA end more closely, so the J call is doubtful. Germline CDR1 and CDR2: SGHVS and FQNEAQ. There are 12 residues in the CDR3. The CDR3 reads CASSIQGAEQYF. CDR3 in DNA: TGTGCCAGCAGCATACAGGGGGCCGAGCAGTACTTC.

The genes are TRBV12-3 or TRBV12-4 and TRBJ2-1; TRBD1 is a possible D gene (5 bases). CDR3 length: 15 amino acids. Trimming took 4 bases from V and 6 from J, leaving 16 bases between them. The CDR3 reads CASSWAGMGPNEQFF. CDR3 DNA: TGTGCCAGCAGTTGGGCAGGGATGGGCCCCAATGAGCAGTTCTTC.

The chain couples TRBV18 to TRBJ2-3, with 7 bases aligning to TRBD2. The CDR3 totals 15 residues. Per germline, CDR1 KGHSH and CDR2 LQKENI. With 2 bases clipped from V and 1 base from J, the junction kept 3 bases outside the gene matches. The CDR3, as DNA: TGTGCCAGCTCACCAAAAACTAGCGGCACAGATACGCAGTATTTT. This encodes CASSPKTSGTDTQYF.

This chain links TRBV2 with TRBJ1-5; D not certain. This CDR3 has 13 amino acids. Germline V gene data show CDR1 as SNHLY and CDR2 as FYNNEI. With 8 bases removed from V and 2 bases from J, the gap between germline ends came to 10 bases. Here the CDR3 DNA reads TGTGCCAGCTGCTGGGCCGGCAATCAGCCCCAGCATTTT. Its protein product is CASCWAGNQPQHF.